This T cell receptor beta chain was recovered during a study of regulatory T cells in long-lasting Graves disease. According to the study, TCR beta libraries were built with iRepertoire HTBI primers and CDR3-region Arm-PCR. MiXCR, applied by TCRdb to the multiplex PCR reads, yields one record per CDR3 protein. The sample carries fewer than 450,000 distinct CDR3 sequences, under 25% recorded once. Trimming took 0 bases from V and 5 from J; bases not matched to a gene: 6. From germline, CDR1 is SGHTA and CDR2 FQGNSA. This CDR3 has 16 amino acids. Time point here: persistent/refractory GD, antithyroid drugs over 5 years with positive TRAb. The TCR library was prepared using RNA isolated from PBMCs.

The rearrangement uses TRBV7-2 and TRBJ2-1, with 8 bases lining up with TRBD1. Sample: peripheral blood mononuclear cells (PBMCs), taken when the disease was refractory, from a patient treated with antithyroid drugs. The source of this sequence is a female donor with Graves disease. The CDR3 region is CASSLARPGQDNEQFF. The CDR3 region has the DNA TGTGCCAGCAGCTTAGCGAGGCCGGGACAGGACAATGAGCAGTTCTTC.